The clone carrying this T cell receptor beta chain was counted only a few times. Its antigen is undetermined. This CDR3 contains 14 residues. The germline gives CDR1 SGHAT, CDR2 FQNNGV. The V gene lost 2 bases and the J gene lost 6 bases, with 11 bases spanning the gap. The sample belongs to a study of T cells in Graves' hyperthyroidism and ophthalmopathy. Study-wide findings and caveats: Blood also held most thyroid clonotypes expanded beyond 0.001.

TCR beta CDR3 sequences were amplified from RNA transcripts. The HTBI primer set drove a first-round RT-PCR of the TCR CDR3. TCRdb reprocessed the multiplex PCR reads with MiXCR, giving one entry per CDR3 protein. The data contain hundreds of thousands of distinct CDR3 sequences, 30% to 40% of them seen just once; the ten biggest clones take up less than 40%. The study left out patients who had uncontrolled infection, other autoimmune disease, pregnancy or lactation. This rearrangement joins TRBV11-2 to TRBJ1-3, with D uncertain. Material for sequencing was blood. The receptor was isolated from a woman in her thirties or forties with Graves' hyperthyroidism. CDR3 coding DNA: TGTGCCAGCAGCTTATTGGGAGGTCTAAACACCATATATTTT. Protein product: CASSLLGGLNTIYF.